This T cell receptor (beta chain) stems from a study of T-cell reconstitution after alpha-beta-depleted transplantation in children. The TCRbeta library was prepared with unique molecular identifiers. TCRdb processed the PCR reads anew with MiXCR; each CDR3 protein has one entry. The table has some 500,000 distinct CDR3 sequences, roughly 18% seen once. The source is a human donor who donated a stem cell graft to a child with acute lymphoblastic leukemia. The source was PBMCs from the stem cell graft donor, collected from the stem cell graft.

The CDR3 spells CAIRGDSSYEQYF. CDR3 DNA: TGTGCCATCAGGGGCGACAGCTCCTACGAGCAGTACTTC. J is TRBJ2-7 and V is TRBV10-3; D possibly corresponds to TRBD1 (5 bases). With 6 bases removed from V and 0 bases from J, the gap between germline ends came to 9 bases. The CDR3 is 13 residues long. Germline V lookup: CDR1 ENHRY, CDR2 SYGVKD.